This T cell receptor beta chain is drawn from a study of shared clonotypes between healthy human individuals. Whole-study results and caveats: Naive subsets, compared against memory subsets, generally had larger estimated richness values. Collection of samples was limited to blood; tissue repertoires likely differ.

The CDR3 extends over 13 amino acids. Trimming removed 0 bases from V and 4 bases from J, with 4 bases in between. Germline V gene lookup returns CDR1 SGHDT and CDR2 YYEEEE. CD8 cells regarded as naive lacked CD45RO, were positively chosen for CCR7, and omitted terminally differentiated effector memory CD45RA+ cells. On this clone: Its antigen is undetermined. Other DNA sequences in this specimen translate into the identical CDR3.

An even split of each subset's genomic DNA across several immunoSEQ plates was performed. Sorted-subset replicate PCRs used roughly 180 ng DNA, about 30,000 T cell genomes. This table comes from immunoSEQ multiplex PCR, and its TCRdb copy is limited to in-frame clones, with some not included. Counted here are roughly 2,000,000 clones, around 93% occurring once; the ten biggest clones make up about 1.7%. The chain uses TRBV5-6 and TRBJ2-2, with D unresolved. This clonotype was obtained from a man aged 18-30 years in good health. Some clones in this sample may be carry-over from other donors' samples. Sequencing used naive CD8+ T cells from PBMCs. CDR3 region: CASSLGVTGELFF. CDR3 sequence (DNA): TGTGCCAGCAGCTTGGGGGTCACCGGGGAGCTGTTTTTT.